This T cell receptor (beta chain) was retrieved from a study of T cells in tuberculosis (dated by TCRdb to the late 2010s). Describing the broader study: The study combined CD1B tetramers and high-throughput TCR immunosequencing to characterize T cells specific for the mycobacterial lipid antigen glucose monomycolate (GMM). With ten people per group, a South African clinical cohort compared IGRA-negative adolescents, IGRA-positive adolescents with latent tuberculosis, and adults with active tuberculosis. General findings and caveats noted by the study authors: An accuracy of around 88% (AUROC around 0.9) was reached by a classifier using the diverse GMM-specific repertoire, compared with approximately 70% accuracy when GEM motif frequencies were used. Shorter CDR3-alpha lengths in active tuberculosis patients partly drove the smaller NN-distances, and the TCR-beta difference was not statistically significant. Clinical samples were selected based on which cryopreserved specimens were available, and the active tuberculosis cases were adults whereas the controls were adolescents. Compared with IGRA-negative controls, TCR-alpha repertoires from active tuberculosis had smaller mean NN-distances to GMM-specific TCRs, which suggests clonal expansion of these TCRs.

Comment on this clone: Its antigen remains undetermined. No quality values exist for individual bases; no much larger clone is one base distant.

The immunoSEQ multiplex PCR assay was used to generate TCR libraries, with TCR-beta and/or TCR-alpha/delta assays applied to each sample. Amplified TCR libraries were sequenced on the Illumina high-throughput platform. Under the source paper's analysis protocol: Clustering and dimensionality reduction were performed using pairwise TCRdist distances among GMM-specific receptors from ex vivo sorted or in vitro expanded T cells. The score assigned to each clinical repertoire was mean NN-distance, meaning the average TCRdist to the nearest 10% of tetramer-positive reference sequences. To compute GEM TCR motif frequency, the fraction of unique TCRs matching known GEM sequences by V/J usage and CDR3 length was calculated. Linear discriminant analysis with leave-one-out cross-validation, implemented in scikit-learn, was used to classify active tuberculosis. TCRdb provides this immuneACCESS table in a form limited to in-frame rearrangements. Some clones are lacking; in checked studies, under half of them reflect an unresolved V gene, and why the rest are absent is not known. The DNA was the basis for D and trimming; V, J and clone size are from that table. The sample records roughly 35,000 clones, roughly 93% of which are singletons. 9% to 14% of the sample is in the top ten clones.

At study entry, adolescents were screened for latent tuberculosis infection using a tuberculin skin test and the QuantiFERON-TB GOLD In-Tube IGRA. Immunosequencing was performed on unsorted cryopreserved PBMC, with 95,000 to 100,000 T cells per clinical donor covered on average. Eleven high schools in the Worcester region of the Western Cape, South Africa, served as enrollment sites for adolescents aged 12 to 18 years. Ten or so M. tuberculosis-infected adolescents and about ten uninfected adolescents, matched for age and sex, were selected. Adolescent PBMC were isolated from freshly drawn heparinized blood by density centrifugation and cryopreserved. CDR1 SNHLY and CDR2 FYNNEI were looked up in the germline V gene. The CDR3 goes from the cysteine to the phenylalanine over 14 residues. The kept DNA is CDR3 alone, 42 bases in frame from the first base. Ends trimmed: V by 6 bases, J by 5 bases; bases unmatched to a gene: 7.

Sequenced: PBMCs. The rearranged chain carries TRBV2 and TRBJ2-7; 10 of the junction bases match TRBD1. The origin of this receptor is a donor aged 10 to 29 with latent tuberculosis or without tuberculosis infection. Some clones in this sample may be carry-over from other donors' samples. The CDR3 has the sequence CASSLDRGVNEQYF. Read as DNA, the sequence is TGTGCCAGCAGCTTGGACAGGGGGGTCAACGAGCAGTACTTC.